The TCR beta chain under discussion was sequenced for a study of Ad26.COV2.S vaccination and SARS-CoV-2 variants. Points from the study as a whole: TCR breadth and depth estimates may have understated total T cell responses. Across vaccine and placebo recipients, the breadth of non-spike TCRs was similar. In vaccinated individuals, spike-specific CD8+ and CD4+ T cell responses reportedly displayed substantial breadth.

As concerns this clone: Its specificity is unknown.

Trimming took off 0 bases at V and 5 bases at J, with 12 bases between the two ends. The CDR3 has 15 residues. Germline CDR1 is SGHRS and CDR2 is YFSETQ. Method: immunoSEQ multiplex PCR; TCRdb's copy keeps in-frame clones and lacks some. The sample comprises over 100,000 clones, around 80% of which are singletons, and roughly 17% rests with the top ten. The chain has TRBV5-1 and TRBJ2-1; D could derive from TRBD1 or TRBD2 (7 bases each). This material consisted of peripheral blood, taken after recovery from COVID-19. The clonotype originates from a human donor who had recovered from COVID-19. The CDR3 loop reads CASSLGQGGHNEQFF. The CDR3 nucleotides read TGCGCCAGCAGCTTGGGACAGGGAGGGCACAATGAGCAGTTCTTC.